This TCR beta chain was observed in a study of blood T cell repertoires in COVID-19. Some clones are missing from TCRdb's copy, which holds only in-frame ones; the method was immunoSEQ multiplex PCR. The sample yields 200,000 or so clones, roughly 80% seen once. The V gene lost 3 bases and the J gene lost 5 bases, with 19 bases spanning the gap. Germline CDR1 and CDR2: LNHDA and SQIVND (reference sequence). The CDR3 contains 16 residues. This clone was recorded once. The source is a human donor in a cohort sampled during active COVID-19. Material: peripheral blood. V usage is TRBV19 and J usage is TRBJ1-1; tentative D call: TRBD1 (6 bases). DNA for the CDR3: TGTGCCAGTAGTATTCATCGGCACAGGGAGAGGACTGAAGCTTTCTTT. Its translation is CASSIHRHRERTEAFF.